The source of this T cell receptor (beta chain) is a study of CD4 T cells in relation to SARS-CoV-2 and coronaviruses. Study overall: ViraFEST: roughly ten-day antigen culture of PBMCs, then TCR beta CDR3 sequencing. The HLA restriction of the shared crossreactive spike epitopes was mapped.

CDR1 and CDR2 from the germline V gene are LGHNA and YNFKEQ. CDR3 length: 16 residues. V dropped 0 bases and J dropped 4; count of bases not matched to a gene: 8. Here immunoSEQ multiplex PCR was the method, and the copy in TCRdb shows in-frame clones only, minus some. The data hold 15,000 to 20,000 clones, with about four fifths observed a single time. Details on this clone: Its antigen is undetermined.

Before the COVID-19 pandemic, during about 2010-2018, CD4+ T cells were taken from unexposed donors. The cells were cultured for 10 days before CD4+ T cells were isolated. Sequenced input: CD4+ T cells from PBMCs, cultured in vitro. The genes are TRBV4-2 and TRBJ2-5; 7 nucleotides match TRBD2. This sequence was found in a human donor in good health. As DNA, the CDR3 is TGTGCCAGCAGCCAAGATCTGGACGCGGGAGCAGAGACCCAGTACTTC. Its translation: CASSQDLDAGAETQYF.